Following are 9 T cell receptor beta chains from one sample sequenced in a study of blood T cell repertoires in COVID-19. Profiling relied on immunoSEQ multiplex PCR, and the TCRdb table lists in-frame clones only, not all of them. This sample has roughly 170,000 clones; 84% occur once, and the top ten carry approximately 12%. The sample consisted of PBMCs or T cells enriched from blood (not recorded which). The receptor source for this set is a man aged 45-65 years who had recovered from COVID-19.

This chain joins TRBV11-2 and TRBJ2-3, with D perhaps matching TRBD2 (5 bases). Germline CDR1 reads SGHAT; CDR2 reads FQNNGV. There are 16 residues in the CDR3. Trimming removed 1 base from V and 0 bases from J, with 11 bases in between. The CDR3 reads CASSLAALASTDTQYF. The CDR3 coding sequence is TGTGCCAGCAGCTTAGCCGCCCTAGCCAGCACAGATACGCAGTATTTT.

This rearrangement joins TRBV11-2 to TRBJ2-7, with 8 bases matching TRBD1. There are 14 residues in the CDR3. The trim removed 4 bases at V and 4 bases at J, leaving 6 bases unmatched. CDR1 and CDR2 from the germline V gene are SGHAT and FQNNGV. The CDR3 reads CASSYRDRNYEQYF. The DNA for the CDR3 is TGTGCCAGCAGCTACCGGGACAGGAATTACGAGCAGTACTTC. The variable domain in full, with the rest retrieved from reference TRBV11-2 and TRBJ2-7, is EAGVAQSPRYKIIEKRQSVAFWCNPISGHATLYWYQQILGQGPKLLIQFQNNGVVDDSQLPKDRFSAERLKGVDSTLKIQPAKLEDSAVYLCASSYRDRNYEQYFGPGTRLTVT.

The chain couples TRBV2 to TRBJ2-7; 7 positions match TRBD1. This CDR3 spans 13 amino acids. J gave up 6 bases and V 7 bases, and 9 bases lay outside the gene matches. The germline CDR1 and CDR2 sequences are SNHLY and FYNNEI. For the CDR3, the DNA is TGTGCCAGCATTCAGGGGGAAAGGGGCGAGCAGTACTTC. Its protein product is CASIQGERGEQYF.

V and J are TRBV3-1 (or the pseudogene TRBV3-2) and TRBJ2-7; 9 bases match TRBD1. The germline gives CDR1 LGHDT, CDR2 YNNKEL (reference sequence). The CDR3 loop spans 14 amino acids. V shed 2 bases, J shed 4 bases, and the junction held 3 bases outside the gene matches. The CDR3 sequence: CASSQMGQGYEQYF. The CDR3 DNA reads as TGTGCCAGCAGCCAAATGGGACAGGGTTACGAGCAGTACTTC.

V gene TRBV4-3 combines with J gene TRBJ1-2; D not certain. V dropped 2 bases and J dropped 8 bases, with 15 bases sitting between them. CDR3 length: 14 amino acids. Germline values: CDR1 LGHNA, CDR2 YSLEER. CDR3 loop: CASSQLAGLRGYTF. The DNA for the CDR3 is TGCGCCAGCAGCCAATTAGCGGGGTTGAGGGGCTACACCTTC.

The rearrangement uses TRBV7-9 and TRBJ1-4, with TRBD1 as a possible D gene (5 bases). Germline-derived CDR1 and CDR2 are SEHNR and FQNEAQ (reference sequence). The V end was cut by 0 bases, the J end by 1 base, with 9 bases between. This CDR3 has 16 amino acids. The CDR3 sequence is CASSLAPGGTNEKLFF. In nucleotides, the CDR3 is TGTGCCAGCAGCTTAGCACCGGGGGGAACTAATGAAAAACTGTTTTTT. Filled out from reference TRBV7-9 and TRBJ1-4, the complete variable domain reads DTGVSQNPRHKITKRGQNVTFRCDPISEHNRLYWYRQTLGQGPEFLTYFQNEAQLEKSRLLSDRFSAERPKGSFSTLEIQRTEQGDSAMYLCASSLAPGGTNEKLFFGSGTQLSVL.

This clone was found a few times. The chain joins TRBV5-6 to TRBJ1-2, with D hard to call. This CDR3 has 13 residues. CDR1 is SGHDT, CDR2 YYEEEE, per germline. Trimming took off 0 bases at V and 4 bases at J, with 7 bases between the two ends. CDR3 amino acids: CASSLGQLYGYTF. CDR3 coding DNA: TGTGCCAGCAGCTTGGGACAACTCTATGGCTACACCTTC.

V usage is TRBV27 and J usage is TRBJ2-7; 8 nucleotides align to TRBD2. Germline CDR1 reads MNHEY; CDR2 reads SMNVEV (reference sequence). CDR3 length: 18 residues. Germline trimming cut 7 bases from V and 0 bases from J; bases unmatched to any gene: 17. The CDR3 DNA reads as TGTGCCAGCACCAAAAGGGGCGTTTTAGCGGGGACCTCCTACGAGCAGTACTTC. It yields the protein CASTKRGVLAGTSYEQYF.

This clone was detected only once. V usage is TRBV5-1 and J usage is TRBJ2-7; TRBD2 agrees at 7 bases. The junction had 6 bases not matched to a gene; V was cut back by 4 bases and J by 2 bases. This CDR3 has 14 residues. Germline assignment: CDR1 SGHRS and CDR2 YFSETQ. The CDR3 DNA is TGCGCCAGCAGCACCACCGGGACTACCTACGAGCAGTACTTC. Translating it yields CASSTTGTTYEQYF.